The 23 T cell receptor beta chains below all came from one sample that was sequenced in a study of cytomegalovirus exposure and HLA in healthy donors. The PCR made use of 60 Vbeta and 13 Jbeta primers. Profiling relied on immunoSEQ multiplex PCR, and the TCRdb table lists in-frame clones only, not all of them. The data contain 250,000 to 350,000 clones, 80% of them singletons. The specimen sequenced was PBMCs. These receptors were taken from a girl aged 2 to 10 in good health and CMV-seronegative.

J is TRBJ1-2 and V is TRBV6-1; a possible D gene is TRBD1 (6 bases). The CDR3 length is 15 residues. Germline-derived CDR1 and CDR2 are MNHNS and SASEGT. The V gene lost 1 base and the J gene lost 4 bases, with 13 bases spanning the gap. The CDR3 loop is CASSEVRGGSYGYTF. The CDR3 nucleotides are TGTGCCAGCAGTGAAGTGAGGGGGGGCAGCTATGGCTACACCTTC.

The chain employs TRBV6-5 and TRBJ1-2; D might be TRBD1 (5 bases). The CDR3 is 14 amino acids. The V end was cut by 5 bases, the J end by 8 bases, with 18 bases between. From germline, CDR1 is MNHEY and CDR2 SVGAGI. CDR3 coding DNA: TGTGCCAGCAGTACCGGACTCTACCGGGGGGGCTACACCTTC. It codes for CASSTGLYRGGYTF.

The rearrangement joins TRBV7-2 to TRBJ2-5, with 7 bases fitting TRBD1. The J call may be wrong; the DNA end is better matched by TRBJ2-7. This CDR3 is 16 amino acids long. Per germline, CDR1 SGHTA and CDR2 FQGNSA. The CDR3: CASSLAYLDTGDEQYF. The CDR3 DNA is TGTGCCAGCAGCTTAGCCTACCTCGATACAGGGGACGAGCAGTACTTC.

The chain recombines TRBV5-8 with TRBJ2-7; 9 bases line up with TRBD1. The length of the CDR3 is 14 residues. Germline V CDR1 and CDR2: SGHTS, YDEGEE. V trimming: 3 bases; J trimming: 1 base; junction bases outside the gene matches: 2. CDR3 coding DNA: TGTGCCAGCAGCTGGACAGGGGCTTCCTACGAGCAGTACTTC. Protein sequence: CASSWTGASYEQYF.

A remark on this clone: One end of the junction fails to match germline, which may point to a read error. This chain joins TRBV28 and TRBJ1-1, with 8 bases identical to TRBD1. CDR1 and CDR2 from the germline V gene are MDHEN and SYDVKM. The CDR3 is 14 amino acids. In nucleotides, the CDR3 is TGTGCCAGCAGTCCATACAGGGGGATTTTGGAAGCTTTTTTT. Residues: CASSPYRGILEAFF.

The rearrangement uses TRBV5-1 and TRBJ2-7; 9 bases match TRBD1. Unmatched junction bases numbered 5, after V lost 2 bases and J lost 5 bases. CDR3 length equals 14 residues. From germline, CDR1 is SGHRS and CDR2 YFSETQ. This chain's CDR3 is CASSFGTGSHEQYF. In DNA form, the CDR3 reads TGCGCCAGCAGCTTCGGGACAGGGTCCCACGAGCAGTACTTC.

V is TRBV27 and J is TRBJ1-2, with 7 bases identical to TRBD1. J gave up 3 bases and V 8 bases, and 6 bases lay outside the gene matches. There are 13 residues in the CDR3. The germline gives CDR1 MNHEY, CDR2 SMNVEV (reference sequence). DNA for the CDR3: TGTGCCAGCGGGAGGACAGGAGACTATGGCTACACCTTC. Amino acids: CASGRTGDYGYTF.

The chain is built from TRBV5-5 and TRBJ2-7; D is possibly TRBD1 (6 bases). CDR3 length equals 18 residues. V lost 0 bases to trimming and J lost 0 bases, with 19 bases between them. Germline V CDR1 and CDR2: SGHKS, YYEKEE (reference sequence). CDR3 in DNA: TGTGCCAGCAGCTTGGCCCGGACAGAAAATATACTCTCCTACGAGCAGTACTTC. It codes for CASSLARTENILSYEQYF.

This clone was found once. Its ends do not fully match the called genes, so a read error is possible. The sample carries other DNA sequences with the same CDR3. This chain joins TRBV27 and TRBJ2-1, with TRBD2 matching over 8 bases. Germline V gene lookup returns CDR1 MNHEY and CDR2 SMNVEV (reference sequence). The CDR3 spans 15 residues. CDR3 DNA: TGCGCCAGCAGTTTAGCGGGGAGCTCCTACAATGAGCAGTTCTTC. Residues: CASSLAGSSYNEQFF.

This rearrangement joins TRBV6-5 to TRBJ1-2, with D perhaps TRBD1 (6 bases). Trimming left V 4 bases short and J 1 base short, with 13 bases between. This CDR3 region has 15 residues. Germline V lookup: CDR1 MNHEY, CDR2 SVGAGI. CDR3 amino acids: CASSFSWTVNYGYTF. CDR3 in DNA: TGTGCCAGCAGTTTTTCCTGGACAGTTAACTATGGCTACACCTTC.

This chain uses TRBV30 with TRBJ1-5, with D possibly TRBD1 on 5 matching bases. The germline CDR1 and CDR2 sequences are GTSNPN and SVGIG (reference sequence). This CDR3 is 13 amino acids long. Trimming removed 4 bases from V and 6 bases from J, with 13 bases in between. CDR3 coding DNA: TGTGCCTGGAAGGGGAACGGTGCTCAGCCCCAGCATTTT. It translates to CAWKGNGAQPQHF.

The gene calls are TRBV7-2 and TRBJ2-5; tentative D call: TRBD2 (5 bases). Trimming removed 4 bases from V and 7 bases from J, with 7 bases in between. Germline CDR1 is SGHTA and CDR2 is FQGNSA. CDR3 length: 11 residues. Written as DNA, the CDR3 is TGTGCCAGCAGCTCCCGGGGGACCCAGTACTTC. Amino acid sequence: CASSSRGTQYF.

The chain links TRBV27 to TRBJ1-2; no clear D. The CDR3 is 18 amino acids. Trimming removed 1 base at V and 1 base at J, with 19 bases between. Germline V gene lookup returns CDR1 MNHEY and CDR2 SMNVEV (reference sequence). CDR3 nucleotides: TGTGCCAGCAGTTTATTGGGCCCGCCTCTACTTCTTAACTATGGCTACACCTTC. Translation gives CASSLLGPPLLLNYGYTF.

The genes are TRBV18 and TRBJ1-5; 9 bases match TRBD1. V lost 3 bases and J lost 5; bases outside the gene matches: 8. The CDR3 has 16 residues. The germline V gene encodes CDR1 KGHSH and CDR2 LQKENI. The CDR3 reads CASSPARTGEDQPQHF. CDR3 DNA sequence: TGTGCCAGCTCACCCGCCCGGACAGGGGAGGATCAGCCCCAGCATTTT.

The chain uses TRBV9 and TRBJ1-3, with a possible D match to TRBD1 (6 bases). The length of the CDR3 is 15 residues. Germline V lookup: CDR1 SGDLS, CDR2 YYNGEE. V was cut by 3 bases and J by 3 bases, with 13 bases left in between. This CDR3 reads CASSDTGFFGNTIYF. In nucleotides, the CDR3 is TGTGCCAGCAGCGACACAGGGTTTTTTGGAAACACCATATATTTT.

V and J are TRBV4-1 and TRBJ2-1, with no clear D. The V end was cut by 0 bases, the J end by 3 bases, with 6 bases between. This CDR3 region has 14 residues. Germline values: CDR1 MGHRA, CDR2 YSYEKL. The chain's CDR3 is CASSQETNYNEQFF. The CDR3 DNA sequence: TGCGCCAGCAGCCAAGAAACTAACTACAATGAGCAGTTCTTC.

The chain links TRBV18 to TRBJ2-7, with TRBD2 as a possible D gene (5 bases). Germline CDR1 reads KGHSH; CDR2 reads LQKENI. CDR3 size: 15 residues. The germline V and J ends were trimmed by 4 bases and 3 bases, with 16 bases remaining between them. The CDR3 spells CASSHSSTANYEQYF. The CDR3 DNA reads TGTGCCAGCTCACATTCTAGCACCGCGAACTACGAGCAGTACTTC.

The chain combines TRBV5-1 with TRBJ2-2; maybe TRBD1 (5 bases). Germline V gives CDR1 SGHRS, CDR2 YFSETQ. V was cut by 7 bases and J by 2 bases, with 9 bases left in between. CDR3 length: 13 residues. The DNA of the CDR3 is TGCGCCAGCGACGACAGCAACACCGGGGAGCTGTTTTTT. Residues: CASDDSNTGELFF.

With respect to this clone: The germline gene is not matched at one end of the junction; a read error may be the cause. Written as DNA, the CDR3 is TGTTCCAGCAGCTTAGGATTCGGGAGCTCCTACGAGCAGTACTTC. Translating gives CSSSLGFGSSYEQYF. V gene TRBV7-9 combines with J gene TRBJ2-7, with D tentatively TRBD2 (6 bases). Germline lookup yields CDR1 SEHNR and CDR2 FQNEAQ (reference sequence). This CDR3 is built from 15 residues.

The CDR3 is CASSMAGGETQYF. CDR3 DNA: TGTGCCAGCAGTATGGCGGGAGGAGAGACCCAGTACTTC. The J gene is TRBJ2-5, the V gene TRBV27, with 8 bases identical to TRBD2. The trim removed 5 bases at V and 4 bases at J, leaving 3 bases unmatched. The CDR3 is made up of 13 amino acids. CDR1 is MNHEY, CDR2 SMNVEV, per germline (reference sequence).

The chain links TRBV4-1 to TRBJ1-3, with D possibly TRBD1 on 5 matching bases. The CDR3 consists of 20 residues. CDR1 and CDR2 from the germline V gene are MGHRA and YSYEKL. V lost 0 bases, J lost 4 bases, and 25 bases lay in between. The CDR3 DNA sequence: TGCGCCAGCAGCCAAGATCAAGTAGGGTACAGGCCCATCTTCGGAAACACCATATATTTT. This encodes CASSQDQVGYRPIFGNTIYF.

This rearrangement joins TRBV4-1 to TRBJ2-3; a possible D gene is TRBD1 (5 bases). Germline V lookup: CDR1 MGHRA, CDR2 YSYEKL. This CDR3 spans 16 amino acids. The ends were cut back, 2 bases at V and 5 bases at J, with 17 bases in the middle. The CDR3 is CASSQKLTFRGDTQYF. The CDR3 coding sequence is TGCGCCAGCAGCCAAAAACTTACCTTTAGGGGAGATACGCAGTATTTT.

The CDR3 protein is CASGLAGIQETQYF. In DNA, the CDR3 is TGTGCCAGCGGACTAGCGGGGATTCAAGAGACCCAGTACTTC. The chain couples TRBV7-8 to TRBJ2-5; 12 positions agree with TRBD2. J was trimmed by 2 bases and V by 8 bases; bases with no gene match: 3. Germline values: CDR1 SGHVS, CDR2 FQNEAQ. The CDR3 is made up of 14 amino acids.